This paragraph reports one T cell receptor (beta chain). No antigen is known for it. Per-base qualities were not stored, and no clone one base away is much larger. The library relied on the immunoSEQ multiplex PCR assay. Sourced from immuneACCESS, this table was stored by TCRdb with only in-frame sequences that have V and J called. A share of the clones is absent; for the studies checked, an unresolved V gene accounts for under half, and the remainder has no known explanation. For this sample the table gives tens of thousands of clones, of which 75% to 95% were detected only once. Jointly, the top ten make up about 0.45% of the sample. The data stem from a study of T cell changes during pregnancy in multiple sclerosis (dated by TCRdb to between 2019 and 2020). Background on the whole study: In women with multiple sclerosis, the researchers looked at how the T cell repertoire shifted as pregnancy progressed.

The CDR3 starts with the cysteine, ends with the phenylalanine, and has 14 residues. Here the CDR3 DNA is all that survives: 42 bases in frame from base 1. Compared with germline, V lacks 5 bases and J lacks 2 bases; bases without a gene match: 5. The CDR1 and CDR2 encoded by the germline V gene (reference sequence) are SEHNR and FQNEAQ. The sequence came from a female donor with multiple sclerosis, enrolled in a pregnancy study. This specimen consisted of CD4+ T cells from peripheral blood mononuclear cells, obtained before pregnancy. The chain was built from TRBV7-9 and TRBJ2-7, with 8 bases aligning to TRBD2. The sequence in DNA is TGTGCCAGCAGCCCTCGCGGGGGGCCCTACGAGCAGTACTTC. The resulting protein is CASSPRGGPYEQYF.